This entry lists 31 T cell receptor beta chains sequenced from one sample in a study of T cell responses to AZD1222 COVID-19 vaccine. Assay used: immunoSEQ multiplex PCR; TCRdb lists only in-frame clones, some missing. The table lists 100,000 to 150,000 clones, about nine tenths of them singletons. The source material was peripheral blood, sampled on day 0 of AZD1222 vaccination. These receptors were obtained from an adult in good health.

The chain recombines TRBV6-4 with TRBJ2-1, with TRBD1 as a possible D gene (6 bases). CDR1 is MRHNA, CDR2 SNTAGT, per germline. The germline V and J ends were trimmed by 0 bases and 15 bases, with 15 bases remaining between them. The CDR3 spans 13 residues. The CDR3, as DNA: TGTGCCAGCAGTGACTCGGAGGTGGGGGCGATGTTCTTC. Amino acids: CASSDSEVGAMFF.

This chain connects TRBV5-3 to TRBJ1-1; no definite D call. TRBV5-3 is reported as an ORF; its role is uncertain. The CDR3 sequence is 17 residues long. Trimming cost V 3 bases and J 1 base, with 19 bases left between them. This CDR3 reads CARSCVTTGRKNTEAFF. The CDR3 DNA follows: TGTGCCAGAAGCTGCGTAACAACCGGACGGAAGAACACTGAAGCTTTCTTT.

The chain joins TRBV2 to TRBJ2-7; the D gene is possibly TRBD2 (5 bases). The V end lost 6 bases, the J end lost 3 bases, and 12 bases lay between the germline ends. Germline CDR1 reads SNHLY; CDR2 reads FYNNEI. The CDR3 length is 13 residues. The DNA of the CDR3 is TGTGCCAGCAGAGGCACAAGCGGCTACGAGCAGTACTTC. Protein: CASRGTSGYEQYF.

The V and J genes are TRBV10-1 and TRBJ1-2, with D possibly matching TRBD1 (5 bases). Germline V lookup: CDR1 WNHNN, CDR2 SYGVQD (reference sequence). CDR3 length equals 11 residues. Trimming took off 9 bases at V and 7 bases at J, with 12 bases between the two ends. The CDR3 DNA sequence: TGCGCCAGTGGGGCGTGGATTGGCTACACCTTC. Protein sequence: CASGAWIGYTF.

The chain combines TRBV28 with TRBJ2-1, with D unclear. Looked up from germline, CDR1 is MDHEN and CDR2 is SYDVKM. V was clipped by 2 bases and J by 4 bases, with 12 bases between them. This CDR3 contains 15 residues. CDR3 sequence reads: CASSLRGGAYNEQFF. CDR3 coding DNA: TGTGCCAGCAGTTTACGTGGCGGAGCATACAATGAGCAGTTCTTC.

On this clone itself: At one end the junction does not follow the germline gene, possibly because of a read error. The chain couples TRBV7-7 to TRBJ2-5, with 13 bases identical to TRBD2. The CDR3 has 16 amino acids. CDR1 is SSHAT, CDR2 FNYEAQ, per germline (reference sequence). CDR3: CASSLGLAGYQETQYF. The CDR3 region has the DNA TGTGCTAGCAGCTTGGGACTAGCGGGGTACCAAGAGACCCAGTACTTC.

The V call is TRBV5-1, the J call TRBJ2-1, with D possibly TRBD2 on 5 matching bases. With 0 bases removed from V and 5 bases from J, the gap between germline ends came to 24 bases. This CDR3 comprises 19 residues. CDR1 is SGHRS and CDR2 is YFSETQ in the germline V gene. The CDR3 reads CASSLAGRLGVGFNNEQFF. Here the CDR3 DNA reads TGCGCCAGCAGCTTGGCCGGGCGATTGGGAGTGGGGTTCAACAATGAGCAGTTCTTC.

CDR3 sequence: CASSPFAGYEQYF. The CDR3 DNA is TGTGCCAGCAGTCCCTTTGCGGGATACGAGCAGTACTTC. The chain has TRBV12-3 or TRBV12-4 and TRBJ2-7; D possibly corresponds to TRBD2 (6 bases). The CDR3 totals 13 residues. The V gene lost 5 bases and the J gene lost 4 bases, with 12 bases spanning the gap.

The chain links TRBV6-5 to TRBJ2-3; tentatively, D is TRBD1 (5 bases). The CDR3 is 13 amino acids. The germline gives CDR1 MNHEY, CDR2 SVGAGI. V lost 2 bases and J 5 bases, leaving 8 bases between the germline ends. The CDR3 protein is CASSYGALDTQYF. The CDR3 coding sequence is TGTGCCAGCAGTTACGGGGCACTAGATACGCAGTATTTT.

The V gene is TRBV1, the J gene TRBJ2-5; the D call TRBD2 from the table was never checked on the DNA. TRBV1 is an annotated pseudogene. The CDR3 totals 16 residues. The CDR3 coding sequence is TGCACCAGCAGCCATGGGGGGGGACTAGCTGCGGAGACCCAGTACTTC. This translates into CTSSHGGGLAAETQYF.

This clone was observed once. The chain links TRBV7-2 to TRBJ2-7, with 7 bases identical to TRBD1. CDR1 SGHTA and CDR2 FQGNSA come from the germline V gene. With V trimmed by 1 base and J by 3 bases, 6 bases remained unmatched. This CDR3 spans 15 amino acids. CDR3 protein: CASSLDGDSYYEQYF. Here the CDR3 DNA reads TGTGCCAGCAGCTTAGATGGGGACAGTTACTACGAGCAGTACTTC. The whole variable domain, remainder taken from reference TRBV7-2 and TRBJ2-7, is GAGVSQSPSNKVTEKGKDVELRCDPISGHTALYWYRQSLGQGLEFLIYFQGNSAPDKSGLPSDRFSAERTGGSVSTLTIQRTQQEDSAVYLCASSLDGDSYYEQYFGPGTRLTVT.

This clone appeared once. The rearrangement uses TRBV2 and TRBJ1-5; D might be TRBD1 (5 bases). The CDR3 length is 13 residues. The germline CDR1 and CDR2 sequences are SNHLY and FYNNEI. Trimming cost V 4 bases and J 3 bases, with 7 bases left between them. The CDR3 here is CASSGGDNQPQHF. In DNA, the CDR3 is TGTGCCAGCAGTGGGGGGGACAATCAGCCCCAGCATTTT.

V is TRBV28 and J is TRBJ1-6; 10 nucleotides line up with TRBD1. Germline lookup yields CDR1 MDHEN and CDR2 SYDVKM. This CDR3 has 18 amino acids. With 6 bases clipped from V and 5 bases from J, the junction kept 13 bases outside the gene matches. In DNA, the CDR3 is TGTGCCAGCAGCCGTTTCCCGACAGGGGGCAGGGATAATTCACCCCTCCACTTT. Its protein product is CASSRFPTGGRDNSPLHF.

The sample holds one count of this clone. CDR3 amino acids: CAISLTGEVTEAFF. CDR3 nucleotides: TGTGCCATCAGCCTGACAGGGGAAGTTACTGAAGCTTTCTTT. This chain joins TRBV10-3 and TRBJ1-1, with TRBD1 matching over 8 bases. V was pared by 6 bases and J by 5 bases, with 8 bases of the junction left unmatched. Germline V lookup: CDR1 ENHRY, CDR2 SYGVKD. This CDR3 is built from 14 residues.

In this sample, this clone turned up once. This rearrangement joins TRBV15 to TRBJ2-1, with D maybe TRBD1 (6 bases). This CDR3 has 17 amino acids. The V end lost 4 bases, the J end lost 4 bases, and 20 bases lay between the germline ends. Germline loops: CDR1 LNHNV, CDR2 YYDKDF (reference sequence). DNA of the CDR3: TGTGCCACCAGCAACTACGGGGACACCGAGAGATACAATGAGCAGTTCTTC. It specifies CATSNYGDTERYNEQFF.

The V gene is TRBV4-3, the J gene TRBJ2-5; possibly TRBD2 for D (7 bases). Between the trimmed V and J ends, which lost 1 base and 5 bases, there was a span of 11 bases. The CDR3 has 14 amino acids. CDR1 LGHNA and CDR2 YSLEER come from the germline V gene. CDR3 amino acids: CASSQGRGGETQYF. DNA for the CDR3: TGCGCCAGCAGCCAAGGGAGGGGGGGCGAGACCCAGTACTTC.

The chain has TRBV19 and TRBJ1-3; 7 nucleotides align to TRBD1. Germline lookup yields CDR1 LNHDA and CDR2 SQIVND (reference sequence). Trimming at V came to 5 bases and at J to 4 bases, leaving 8 bases not matched to a gene. This CDR3 is 15 amino acids long. The CDR3 region has the DNA TGTGCCAGTAGTGGTCTTCTGACAGGGGGAAACACCATATATTTT. Encoded protein: CASSGLLTGGNTIYF.

CDR3 sequence: CASSERWDQPQHF. CDR3 DNA: TGTGCCAGCAGTGAGCGTTGGGATCAGCCCCAGCATTTT. The rearrangement joins TRBV6-4 to TRBJ1-5; D not resolved. The CDR3 length is 13 residues. Trimming took 3 bases from V and 5 from J, leaving 8 bases between them. CDR1 is MRHNA and CDR2 is SNTAGT in the germline V gene.

The gene calls are TRBV19 and TRBJ1-6; D is uncertain. CDR1 is LNHDA, CDR2 SQIVND, per germline (reference sequence). The CDR3 loop spans 14 amino acids. Deletions cut 4 bases from V and 7 bases from J, with 11 bases between. Here the CDR3 reads CASSSREPNSPLHF. The DNA of the CDR3 is TGTGCCAGTAGTAGCCGGGAGCCGAATTCACCCCTCCACTTT.

The chain carries TRBV9 and TRBJ2-6; no reliable D call. Per germline, CDR1 SGDLS and CDR2 YYNGEE. The ends were cut back, 1 base at V and 0 bases at J, with 2 bases in the middle. CDR3 size: 14 residues. The CDR3 region has the DNA TGTGCCAGCAGCGTATTCTCTGGGGCCAACGTCCTGACTTTC. This translates into CASSVFSGANVLTF.

The chain recombines TRBV15 with TRBJ2-5; maybe TRBD1 (6 bases). Trimming removed 3 bases from V and 4 bases from J, with 12 bases in between. The CDR3 has 14 residues. In germline, CDR1 is LNHNV, CDR2 YYDKDF (reference sequence). As DNA, the CDR3 is TGTGCCACCAGCAGGGACAGATGGGGAGAGACCCAGTACTTC. Translation: CATSRDRWGETQYF.

The chain is built from TRBV6-2 or TRBV6-3 and TRBJ1-2, with 10 nucleotides matching TRBD1. V lost 2 bases, J lost 8 bases, and 8 bases stayed unmatched. Germline assignment: CDR1 MNHEY and CDR2 SVGEGT. The CDR3 consists of 15 residues. This CDR3 reads CASSYQRQGAGGYTF. Written as DNA, the CDR3 is TGTGCCAGCAGTTACCAACGACAGGGGGCGGGCGGCTACACCTTC.

J is TRBJ2-1 and V is TRBV6-5; 7 positions match TRBD2. CDR3 size: 14 residues. Germline V lookup: CDR1 MNHEY, CDR2 SVGAGI. J lost 6 bases, V lost 2 bases, and 4 bases had no gene match. The CDR3 sequence is CASSYSGISNEQFF. The CDR3 bases are TGTGCCAGCAGTTACAGCGGGATAAGCAATGAGCAGTTCTTC.

The chain has TRBV19 and TRBJ1-2; 7 bases are shared with TRBD1. V shed 0 bases, J shed 1 base, and the junction held 2 bases outside the gene matches. The CDR3 loop spans 15 amino acids. CDR1 LNHDA and CDR2 SQIVND come from the germline V gene (reference sequence). The CDR3 DNA reads as TGTGCCAGTAGTATAGACGGGACAGATAACTATGGCTACACCTTC. Translating it yields CASSIDGTDNYGYTF.

The V gene is TRBV21-1, the J gene TRBJ2-2; TRBD1, the table's D call, lacks a check against the DNA. TRBV21-1 is listed as a pseudogene. The CDR3 totals 11 residues. In DNA, the CDR3 is TGTGCCAGCAGCCTGCAGGGGGAGCTGTTTTTT. Protein: CASSLQGELFF.

CDR3 DNA: TGTGCCATCAGTGATGTTAGCGGATCCACAGATACGCAGTATTTT. Residues: CAISDVSGSTDTQYF. The chain joins TRBV10-3 to TRBJ2-3; tentatively, D is TRBD2 (6 bases). This CDR3 is 15 amino acids long. The germline V gene encodes CDR1 ENHRY and CDR2 SYGVKD. V was trimmed by 3 bases and J by 2 bases, leaving 12 bases between them.

About this clone itself: Other DNA sequences in this specimen translate into the identical CDR3. The rearrangement links TRBV28 to TRBJ1-2; D is unclear. The germline CDR1 and CDR2 sequences are MDHEN and SYDVKM. V lost 2 bases to trimming and J lost 3 bases, with 4 bases between them. This CDR3 has 12 amino acids. CDR3 DNA sequence: TGTGCCAGCAGTTTAGGCTACTATGGCTACACCTTC. Encoded protein: CASSLGYYGYTF.

V is TRBV5-8 and J is TRBJ1-1, with D perhaps matching TRBD1 (6 bases). V lost 0 bases to trimming and J lost 2 bases, with 11 bases between them. Germline V lookup: CDR1 SGHTS, CDR2 YDEGEE. The CDR3 consists of 15 residues. In DNA form, the CDR3 reads TGTGCCAGCAGCTTGGCGCAGGGGATCAACACTGAAGCTTTCTTT. It is translated as CASSLAQGINTEAFF. Based on the CDR3 plus reference TRBV5-8 and TRBJ1-1, the full variable domain is EAGVTQSPTHLIKTRGQQATLRCSPISGHTSVYWYQQALGLGLQFLLWYDEGEERNRGNFPPRFSGRQFPNYSSELNVNALELEDSALYLCASSLAQGINTEAFFGQGTRLTVV.

This clone has just one count. The chain employs TRBV11-2 and TRBJ1-1, with D possibly TRBD1 on 6 matching bases. The CDR3 runs to 13 residues. Trimming shortened V by 5 bases and J by 7 bases, and 14 bases separated the two germline ends. CDR1 and CDR2 (germline): SGHAT, FQNNGV. The CDR3 coding sequence is TGTGCCAGCAGCCCAGACAGGATCGGTGAAGCTTTCTTT. Translating gives CASSPDRIGEAFF.

The V and J genes are TRBV5-1 and TRBJ2-1; unclear D gene. This CDR3 spans 15 amino acids. CDR1 and CDR2 from the germline V gene are SGHRS and YFSETQ. The V gene lost 2 bases and the J gene lost 1 base, with 10 bases spanning the gap. The CDR3 protein is CASSLSLMSYNEQFF. CDR3 DNA: TGCGCCAGCAGCTTAAGCCTGATGTCCTACAATGAGCAGTTCTTC. Drawing the rest from reference TRBV5-1 and TRBJ2-1, the complete variable domain is KAGVTQTPRYLIKTRGQQVTLSCSPISGHRSVSWYQQTPGQGLQFLFEYFSETQRNKGNFPGRFSGRQFSNSRSEMNVSTLELGDSALYLCASSLSLMSYNEQFFGPGTRLTVL.

This clone was seen only a few times. The J gene is TRBJ1-5, the V gene TRBV7-9; no reliable D call. The CDR3 loop spans 14 amino acids. The germline V gene encodes CDR1 SEHNR and CDR2 FQNEAQ (reference sequence). Trimming shortened V by 5 bases and J by 1 base, and 9 bases separated the two germline ends. CDR3 DNA: TGTGCCAGCAGCCGTGACGGGAGCAATCAGCCCCAGCATTTT. This translates into CASSRDGSNQPQHF.